Sequencing of this T cell receptor beta chain was carried out in a study of cytomegalovirus exposure and HLA in healthy donors. The wider study: Most genotyped donors, around 86% of fewer than 400, had Caucasian-associated genetic ancestry.

Comments on this clone: Its antigen remains unidentified.

In germline, CDR1 is SGHNT, CDR2 YYREEE (reference sequence). This CDR3 is built from 13 residues. With 4 bases removed from V and 1 base from J, the gap between germline ends came to 8 bases. Whole-study findings and limits: Association with HLA alleles at 0.05 false discovery rate was found for 16,951 TCR beta sequences in a later analysis. In vitro confirmation showed three CMV-associated chains to be CMV antigen specific.

Researchers ran the PCR with 60 Vbeta and 13 Jbeta primers. Libraries were prepared by immunoSEQ multiplex PCR; TCRdb keeps only in-frame clonotypes and omits some of them. The table includes about 200,000 clones, approximately 12% detected once. The receptor's source is a man aged 45 to 65 in good health and CMV-seropositive. The sample consisted of PBMCs. This chain connects TRBV5-4 to TRBJ1-1; possible D gene TRBD1, 5 bases. The CDR3 region has the DNA TGTGCCAGCAGCAAGGACAAGAACACTGAAGCTTTCTTT. This translates into CASSKDKNTEAFF.